This record covers a single T cell receptor (beta chain). Germline V lookup: CDR1 MDHEN, CDR2 SYDVKM. The CDR3 covers 12 residues. Trimming took 7 bases from V and 3 from J, leaving 9 bases between them. The source of the sample is a study of blood T cell repertoires in COVID-19. Original methodology: Researchers report that nucleated cell counts were estimated from reference gene primer amplification. TCRdb's table, derived via immunoSEQ multiplex PCR, lists solely in-frame clones and lacks some. D and trimming come from the DNA, and the V and J calls and clone size come from that table. Of fewer than 15,000 clones listed, almost 85% are singletons.

The clonotype comes from a man at least 80 years old with acute or convalescent COVID-19. The sequenced sample consisted of peripheral blood. The chain links TRBV28 to TRBJ2-5; D unresolved. CDR3: CASTTAKETQYF. The CDR3 coding sequence is TGTGCCAGCACCACTGCGAAAGAGACCCAGTACTTC.